The rows below give T cell receptor beta chains drawn from one sample of a study of shared clonotypes between healthy human individuals. Produced via immunoSEQ multiplex PCR; TCRdb's table is partial and in-frame only. The sample lists approximately 600,000 clones; 85% to 95% were seen once. Sequenced input: naive CD8+ T cells sorted from blood. The receptors derive from a woman between 25 and 40 years old in good health. CDR3s include the opening cysteine and the closing phenylalanine or tryptophan. Fields, in order: V gene, J gene, D gene, clone size, CDR3 protein, CDR3 DNA. A D gene is named only where the DNA matches it firmly. Clone size appears in some rows only: once, few, many, or a class for an expanded clone.

TRBV11-2,TRBJ2-5,NA,NA,CASSKGPYGTETQYF,TGTGCCAGCAGCAAAGGGCCCTACGGGACAGAGACCCAGTACTTC
TRBV9,TRBJ2-1,NA,NA,CASSEANEQFF,TGTGCCAGCAGCGAAGCGAATGAGCAGTTCTTC
TRBV4-1,TRBJ2-7,NA,NA,CASSQELGTGGPYEQYF,TGCGCCAGCAGCCAAGAATTAGGTACCGGGGGGCCCTACGAGCAGTACTTC
TRBV11-2,TRBJ1-2,NA,NA,CASSLSTGYGYTF,TGTGCCAGCAGCTTAAGCACAGGTTATGGCTACACCTTC
TRBV19,TRBJ2-5,NA,NA,CASSWTVEETQYF,TGTGCCAGTAGTTGGACAGTTGAGGAGACCCAGTACTTC
TRBV4-1,TRBJ1-5,NA,few,CASSQVGGPQHF,TGCGCCAGCAGCCAAGTGGGAGGGCCCCAGCATTTT
TRBV27,TRBJ1-1,NA,NA,CASSFAGGTEAFF,TGTGCCAGCAGTTTCGCCGGGGGCACTGAAGCTTTCTTT
TRBV13,TRBJ2-3,NA,NA,CASSLGVVDTQYF,TGTGCCAGCAGCTTGGGTGTTGTAGATACGCAGTATTTT
TRBV29-1,TRBJ2-7,TRBD1,NA,CSARGTGLSYEQYF,TGCAGCGCCCGCGGGACAGGGCTCTCCTACGAGCAGTACTTC
TRBV10-2,TRBJ1-4,NA,once,CASSESEAQPYNEKLFF,TGCGCCAGCAGTGAGTCCGAAGCCCAGCCTTATAATGAAAAACTGTTTTTT